These T cell receptor beta chains were read from a single sample in a study of shared clonotypes between healthy human individuals. Sequencing used immunoSEQ multiplex PCR; TCRdb keeps in-frame clones, though not all of them. The repertoire consists of around 1.9 million clones, with roughly 93% occurring once and the leading ten covering around 1.7%. Sequencing input: naive CD8+ T cells from PBMCs. Source of these receptors: a man between 18 and 29 years old in good health. Some clones in this sample may be carry-over from other donors' samples. Both conserved end residues are part of each CDR3. A D gene is named only where the DNA matches it firmly. Only some rows state a clone size, as once, few, many or a class for expanded clones.

TRBV5-6	NA	TRBJ1-2	NA	CASSFVANYGYTF	TGTGCCAGCAGCTTTGTCGCTAACTATGGCTACACCTTC
TRBV27	NA	TRBJ1-1	NA	CASSYVGVAEAFF	TGTGCCAGCAGTTACGTCGGAGTGGCTGAAGCTTTCTTT
TRBV29-1	NA	TRBJ2-1	NA	CGGAGLNEQFF	TGCGGCGGGGCCGGGTTGAATGAGCAGTTCTTC
TRBV19	NA	TRBJ2-3	once	CASSILGGAPDTQYF	TGTGCCAGTAGTATTCTGGGTGGAGCCCCTGATACGCAGTATTTT
TRBV9	NA	TRBJ2-1	NA	CASSVGFLSLESYNEQFF	TGTGCCAGCAGCGTAGGGTTCCTTAGTCTAGAGTCCTACAATGAGCAGTTCTTC
TRBV9	NA	TRBJ1-1	NA	CASSPHQGHNTEAFF	TGTGCCAGCAGCCCCCACCAAGGGCACAACACTGAAGCTTTCTTT
TRBV7-9	NA	TRBJ1-3	NA	CASSLAPGGSNTIYF	TGTGCCAGCAGCTTAGCGCCGGGGGGCAGCAACACCATATATTTT
TRBV2	NA	TRBJ2-7	NA	CASSEPGRYDEQYF	TGTGCCAGCAGTGAACCGGGGAGGTACGACGAGCAGTACTTC
TRBV7-9	TRBD2	TRBJ2-7	NA	CASSLGPAGGPGEQYF	TGTGCCAGCAGCTTAGGCCCAGCGGGAGGGCCTGGCGAGCAGTACTTC
TRBV6-1	TRBD1	TRBJ2-7	NA	CASSVWDRYYEQYF	TGTGCCAGCAGTGTTTGGGACAGATACTACGAGCAGTACTTC
TRBV19	TRBD1	TRBJ2-5	NA	CASSTRTGEVTQYF	TGTGCCAGTAGTACCAGGACAGGGGAGGTGACCCAGTACTTC
TRBV5-1	TRBD2	TRBJ2-7	once	CASSLGLAGAYDEQYF	TGCGCCAGCAGCCTAGGCCTAGCGGGTGCTTACGACGAGCAGTACTTC
TRBV7-8	TRBD1	TRBJ1-1	once	CASSPHRGGGSPEAFF	TGTGCCAGCAGCCCCCACAGGGGAGGGGGGAGTCCTGAAGCTTTCTTT
TRBV9	NA	TRBJ2-3	NA	CASSPGGKDTQYF	TGTGCCAGCTCGCCCGGGGGAAAAGATACGCAGTATTTT
TRBV7-6	NA	TRBJ2-2	once	CASSAYKGELFF	TGTGCCAGCAGCGCTTACAAAGGGGAGCTGTTTTTT
TRBV7-9	NA	TRBJ2-1	NA	CASRGRGGNEQFF	TGTGCCAGCAGGGGCAGGGGAGGGAATGAGCAGTTCTTC
TRBV19	NA	TRBJ2-2	NA	CASSRTGELFF	TGTGCCAGTAGTCGCACCGGGGAGCTGTTTTTT
TRBV13	NA	TRBJ2-3	once	CASSLSPGGAGVMADTQYF	TGTGCCAGCAGCTTAAGTCCAGGGGGTGCGGGAGTGATGGCAGATACGCAGTATTTT
TRBV9	NA	TRBJ2-7	NA	CASSSGGSLYEQYF	TGTGCCAGCAGCTCAGGAGGGAGTTTGTACGAGCAGTACTTC
TRBV5-5	NA	TRBJ2-1	NA	CASSEPGGGRSSYNEQFF	TGTGCCAGCAGCGAACCGGGCGGGGGCCGGAGCTCCTACAATGAGCAGTTCTTC
TRBV4-3	NA	TRBJ2-5	NA	CASSYLWGGRETQYF	TGCGCCAGCAGCTATCTTTGGGGGGGGCGAGAGACCCAGTACTTC
TRBV27	TRBD1	TRBJ2-1	NA	CASSFTGTGDYNEQFF	TGTGCCAGCAGTTTTACAGGGACAGGCGATTACAATGAGCAGTTCTTC
TRBV7-6	NA	TRBJ1-1	NA	CASSPEHAVRPGNTEAFF	TGTGCCAGCAGCCCCGAACACGCGGTGCGGCCCGGGAACACTGAAGCTTTCTTT
TRBV27	TRBD1	TRBJ2-7	NA	CASSLMGQGYEQYF	TGTGCCAGCAGTTTAATGGGACAGGGTTACGAGCAGTACTTC
TRBV27	TRBD1	TRBJ2-7	NA	CASSLRQGNSYEQYF	TGTGCCAGCAGTCTCCGACAGGGGAACTCCTACGAGCAGTACTTC
TRBV28	NA	TRBJ2-7	NA	CASSSETANSYEQYF	TGTGCCAGCAGTTCGGAGACAGCTAACTCCTACGAGCAGTACTTC
TRBV9	NA	TRBJ2-2	once	CASSDGQTLNTGELFF	TGTGCCAGCAGCGACGGACAGACCCTGAACACCGGGGAGCTGTTTTTT
TRBV28	NA	TRBJ1-2	NA	CASSFVVRGGGGYTF	TGTGCCAGCAGTTTCGTCGTCAGGGGTGGAGGTGGCTACACCTTC
TRBV28	TRBD2	TRBJ2-1	NA	CASSLAGRAGETNEQFF	TGTGCCAGCAGTCTCGCCGGCAGAGCGGGAGAGACAAATGAGCAGTTCTTC
TRBV28	NA	TRBJ2-1	once	CASSLGAGAPWEQFF	TGTGCCAGCAGTTTAGGGGCGGGGGCCCCATGGGAGCAGTTCTTC
TRBV9	NA	TRBJ2-1	NA	CASSGNNEQFF	TGTGCCAGCAGCGGGAACAATGAGCAGTTCTTC
TRBV10-3	NA	TRBJ2-5	NA	CAISPTQGRDQETQYF	TGTGCCATCAGTCCCACCCAAGGGCGCGACCAAGAGACCCAGTACTTC
TRBV18	NA	TRBJ1-2	once	CASSPGGGYTF	TGTGCCAGCTCACCCGGAGGGGGCTACACCTTC
TRBV7-3	NA	TRBJ2-5	NA	CASSLSADQETQYF	TGTGCCAGCAGCTTGTCAGCAGACCAAGAGACCCAGTACTTC
TRBV2	TRBD2	TRBJ2-7	once	CASSELAGGEGVYEQYF	TGTGCCAGCAGTGAATTAGCCGGGGGGGAGGGCGTATACGAGCAGTACTTC
TRBV2	TRBD1	TRBJ2-5	NA	CASSGRTGGRETQYF	TGTGCCAGCAGTGGCCGGACAGGGGGACGGGAGACCCAGTACTTC
TRBV29-1	NA	TRBJ1-2	NA	CSAESPVGYTF	TGCAGCGCTGAGTCTCCGGTTGGCTACACCTTC
TRBV27	NA	TRBJ2-2	NA	CASSLIGTGELFF	TGTGCCAGCAGTTTAATAGGGACCGGGGAGCTGTTTTTT
TRBV27	NA	TRBJ2-2	NA	CASSLVSGELFF	TGTGCCAGCTCTCTTGTTTCGGGGGAGCTGTTTTTT
TRBV19	NA	TRBJ2-1	NA	CASSRTGYNEQFF	TGTGCCAGTTCCCGGACTGGGTACAATGAGCAGTTCTTC
TRBV10-3	TRBD2	TRBJ2-1	NA	CAISERASGRPVEPYNEQFF	TGTGCCATCAGTGAGAGGGCTAGCGGACGACCCGTTGAACCTTACAATGAGCAGTTCTTC
TRBV19	NA	TRBJ2-7	NA	CASSFRRSYEQYF	TGTGCCAGTAGTTTCCGGCGCTCCTACGAGCAGTACTTC
TRBV27	NA	TRBJ2-7	NA	CASSWGGLGEQYF	TGTGCCAGCAGTTGGGGTGGGCTGGGCGAGCAGTACTTC
TRBV10-3	TRBD1	TRBJ1-1	NA	CAISSGGGTEAFF	TGTGCCATCAGTTCAGGGGGCGGAACTGAAGCTTTCTTT
TRBV5-6	NA	TRBJ1-1	NA	CASSLFFESMNTEAFF	TGTGCCAGCAGCTTGTTCTTTGAGTCGATGAACACTGAAGCTTTCTTT